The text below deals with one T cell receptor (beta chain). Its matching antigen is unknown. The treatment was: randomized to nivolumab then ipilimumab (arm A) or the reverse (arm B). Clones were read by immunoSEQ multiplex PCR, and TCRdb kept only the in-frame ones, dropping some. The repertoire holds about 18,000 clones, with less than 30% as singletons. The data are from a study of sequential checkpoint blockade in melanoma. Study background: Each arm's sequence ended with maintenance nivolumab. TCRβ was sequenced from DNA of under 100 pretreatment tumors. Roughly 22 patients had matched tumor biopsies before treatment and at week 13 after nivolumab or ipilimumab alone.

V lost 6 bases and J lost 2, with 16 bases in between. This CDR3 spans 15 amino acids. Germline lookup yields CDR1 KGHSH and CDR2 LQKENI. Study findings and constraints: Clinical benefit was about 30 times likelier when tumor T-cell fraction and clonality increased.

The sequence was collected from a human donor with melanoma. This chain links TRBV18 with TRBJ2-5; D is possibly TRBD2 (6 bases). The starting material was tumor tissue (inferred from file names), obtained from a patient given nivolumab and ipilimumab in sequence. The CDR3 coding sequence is TGTGCCAGCTCCCCCGCTACGGGGGATCAAGAGACCCAGTACTTC. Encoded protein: CASSPATGDQETQYF.